These T cell receptor beta chains were read from a single sample in a study of identifying expanded T cells in peripheral blood. Sequenced by immunoSEQ multiplex PCR; TCRdb stores in-frame clones only, minus some. The sample holds approximately 140,000 clones, 75% to 90% seen once. Sequencing input: blood. These receptors were collected from a person aged 18-70 years in good health. The CDR3 runs from the conserved cysteine through the conserved F or W. Each record gives: clone size, V gene, D gene, J gene, CDR3 DNA, CDR3 protein. D genes are given only for firm matches. Only some rows state a clone size, as once, few, many or a class for expanded clones.

.	TRBV7-9	.	TRBJ2-2	TGTGCCAGCACCCCGTGGGACCCCAACACCGGGGAGCTGTTTTTT	CASTPWDPNTGELFF
many	TRBV2	.	TRBJ2-1	TGTGCCAGCAGTGAATCCAGGGACAATGAGCAGTTCTTC	CASSESRDNEQFF
.	TRBV28	.	TRBJ1-1	TGTGCCAGCAGTTTGCGGGATAGGGCTGAAGCTTTCTTT	CASSLRDRAEAFF
.	TRBV7-2	.	TRBJ2-3	TGTGCCAGCAGCCCCCCCCTTGGGTTACGAGATACGCAGTATTTT	CASSPPLGLRDTQYF
.	TRBV5-4	.	TRBJ2-7	TGTGCCAGCACCCGAGGGGACACTGGGCCCTACGAGCAGTACTTC	CASTRGDTGPYEQYF
.	TRBV5-1	TRBD2	TRBJ2-3	TGCGCCAGCAGCTCGGAACCGGGACTAGCCATAACAGATACGCAGTATTTT	CASSSEPGLAITDTQYF
.	TRBV28	.	TRBJ2-2	TGTGCCAGCAGTTTCACCGGGGAGCTGTTTTTT	CASSFTGELFF
few	TRBV18	TRBD1	TRBJ1-2	TGTGCCAGCTCCCCACAAAATCCCGGGACAGCGCTCTATGGCTACACCTTC	CASSPQNPGTALYGYTF
few	TRBV19	.	TRBJ2-6	TGTGCCAGTAGCCGACCTGGGGCCAACGTCCTGACTTTC	CASSRPGANVLTF
once	TRBV5-1	TRBD2	TRBJ2-5	TGCGCCAGCAGCTCGGGAGGAGAAGAGACCCAGTACTTC	CASSSGGEETQYF
.	TRBV10-3	.	TRBJ2-5	TGTGCCATCAGTGAACGGCAGGGGGAGACCCAGTACTTC	CAISERQGETQYF
once	TRBV5-6	.	TRBJ2-7	TGTGCCAGCAGCTTGGCCGGGACCCTTCTTCACGAGCAGTACTTC	CASSLAGTLLHEQYF
.	TRBV10-3	TRBD2	TRBJ2-1	TGTGCCATGGCGGGGGGGCCTTTAGATGAGCAGTTCTTC	CAMAGGPLDEQFF
.	TRBV7-2	TRBD2	TRBJ2-5	TGTGCCAGCAGCCCAACTAGCGGTGAAGAGACCCAGTACTTC	CASSPTSGEETQYF
.	TRBV5-1	.	TRBJ1-1	TGCGCCAGCAGCTTGCTTGGGGAAGCTTTCTTT	CASSLLGEAFF
once	TRBV11-2	.	TRBJ1-2	TGTGCCAGCAGCTTAGATGGGGGGGTAGGCTATGGCTACACCTTC	CASSLDGGVGYGYTF
.	TRBV18	.	TRBJ2-1	TGTGCCAGCTCTAGGTTGAACAATGAGCAGTTCTTC	CASSRLNNEQFF
.	TRBV9	.	TRBJ2-7	TGTGCCAGCAGCGTAGGTTTCCTTAGGGGCGAGCAGTACTTC	CASSVGFLRGEQYF
.	TRBV14	.	TRBJ1-2	TGTGCCAGCAGCCCTAGCTCGGGTGCATTAGGCTACACCTTC	CASSPSSGALGYTF
.	TRBV15	.	TRBJ1-5	TGTGCCACCAGCAGAGATAAGCAGGGCGTCAGCAATCAGCCCCAGCATTTT	CATSRDKQGVSNQPQHF
.	TRBV7-2	.	TRBJ2-7	TGTGCCAGCAGCTTCGGGGGCGATATCTACGAGCAGTACTTC	CASSFGGDIYEQYF
many	TRBV6-1	.	TRBJ2-1	TGTGCCAGCAGTGACGGGGGGCAGGGGGCGCCCGGTGAGCAGTTCTTC	CASSDGGQGAPGEQFF
once	TRBV27	TRBD1	TRBJ2-5	TGTGCCAGCAGCTTGAACCGGGACAGCCAAGAGACCCAGTACTTC	CASSLNRDSQETQYF
.	TRBV7-9	.	TRBJ2-5	TGTGCCAGCAGCTTAGAAGTCCAGCCTGGGACCCAGTACTTC	CASSLEVQPGTQYF
few	TRBV19	TRBD2	TRBJ2-3	TGTGCCAGTAGTATCAGCGCGGGAGTTCCCCCGAGTACGCAGTATTTT	CASSISAGVPPSTQYF
.	TRBV4-1	.	TRBJ2-1	TGCGCCAGCAGCCAAGTGGACATAATATCCTACAATGAGCAGTTCTTC	CASSQVDIISYNEQFF
.	TRBV19	TRBD1	TRBJ1-4	TGTGCCAGTAGCGACAGGGGGCCTGCTAATGAAAAACTGTTTTTT	CASSDRGPANEKLFF
.	TRBV7-2	TRBD1	TRBJ1-2	TGTGCCAGCAGCTTAAGACAGGGATCCCACTATGGCTACACCTTC	CASSLRQGSHYGYTF
.	TRBV18	.	TRBJ2-7	TGTGCCAGCTCACCACCGGCGGCGGTACAGTACGAGCAGTACTTC	CASSPPAAVQYEQYF